This is a list of T cell receptor beta chains from one sample in a study of blood T cell repertoires in COVID-19. This table comes from immunoSEQ multiplex PCR, and its TCRdb copy is limited to in-frame clones, with some not included. This sample has just under 100,000 clones, with about 82% found just once. Source material: peripheral blood. These receptors all stem from a woman aged 60 to 75 in a cohort sampled during active or convalescent COVID-19. CDR3s include the opening cysteine and the closing phenylalanine or tryptophan. The D gene is left open where the match is weak. Part of the rows lack a size; the others show once, few, many or a class for expanded clones.

16 | few | TRBJ1-3 | TRBD1 | TRBV5-1 | TGCGCCAGCAGCGCCAGCGGACAGGGCACTGGAAACACCATATATTTT | CASSASGQGTGNTIYF
18 | . | TRBJ2-1 | TRBD1 | TRBV10-3 | TGTGCCATCAGTGAGGATACAGGGGGCTCCCCGGCTTACAATGAGCAGTTCTTC | CAISEDTGGSPAYNEQFF
13 | . | TRBJ1-6 | . | TRBV7-9 | TGTGCCAGCTCTGACTTGTCGAATTCACCCCTCCACTTT | CASSDLSNSPLHF
12 | . | TRBJ1-2 | TRBD1 | TRBV28 | TGTGCCAGCACTGGACAGGAGGGGGGCTACACCTTC | CASTGQEGGYTF
13 | . | TRBJ2-1 | TRBD2 | TRBV9 | TGTGCCAGCAGCGTAGCGGGGGGGGGCGAGCAGTTCTTC | CASSVAGGGEQFF
12 | . | TRBJ1-2 | . | TRBV5-6 | TGTGCCAGCAGCTTAGTTGGAGATGGCTACACCTTC | CASSLVGDGYTF
13 | . | TRBJ1-5 | . | TRBV7-6 | TGTGCCAGCAGCTTAAGCAGGGATCAGCCCCAGCATTTT | CASSLSRDQPQHF
14 | . | TRBJ1-1 | . | TRBV5-1 | TGCGCCAGCAGCTTGGGCGGGATAGGGATCGAAGCTTTCTTT | CASSLGGIGIEAFF
14 | . | TRBJ1-1 | TRBD1 | TRBV6-5 | TGTGCCAGCAGGGGGGGACAGGGGTACACTGAAGCTTTCTTT | CASRGGQGYTEAFF
12 | . | TRBJ2-7 | . | TRBV2 | TGTGCCAGCAGTCCGACTAGCTACGAGCAGTACTTC | CASSPTSYEQYF
13 | . | TRBJ2-6 | . | TRBV2 | TGTGCCAGCAACCCGGGGGGGGCCAACGTCCTGACTTTC | CASNPGGANVLTF
15 | once | TRBJ2-7 | . | TRBV4-1 | TGCGCCAGCAGCCCCGGACAGATCTTCTCCTACGAGCAGTACTTC | CASSPGQIFSYEQYF
15 | . | TRBJ1-1 | . | TRBV4-1 | TGCGCCAGCAGCCAAGATGGCAGGGAGAACACTGAAGCTTTCTTT | CASSQDGRENTEAFF
15 | . | TRBJ1-2 | . | TRBV2 | TGTGCCAGCAGGGCCCGGAGGGGGGGGGACTATGGCTACACCTTC | CASRARRGGDYGYTF
17 | . | TRBJ2-5 | TRBD2 | TRBV27 | TGTGCCAGCAGTTTCCGGGGACTAGCGGGAGCGGTTCGGACCCAGTACTTC | CASSFRGLAGAVRTQYF
16 | . | TRBJ1-1 | . | TRBV7-9 | TGTGCCAGCAGCTCTAGGGGTTTGGACAGCAACACTGAAGCTTTCTTT | CASSSRGLDSNTEAFF
17 | . | TRBJ1-6 | . | TRBV28 | TGTGCCAGCAGATATCTCACCCGACAGGTCGGGGGGGGACCCCTCCACTTT | CASRYLTRQVGGGPLHF
16 | . | TRBJ2-3 | . | TRBV4-2 | TGTGCCAGCAGCCAGATACTTCCCGGGAGCGCAGATACGCAGTATTTT | CASSQILPGSADTQYF
15 | . | TRBJ1-5 | TRBD1 | TRBV6-5 | TGTGCCAGCAGTTACGGGACAGGGGCAAATCAGCCCCAGCATTTT | CASSYGTGANQPQHF
14 | . | TRBJ2-2 | . | TRBV5-1 | TGCGCCAGCCAGCGAGGGCGGAACACCGGGGAGCTGTTTTTT | CASQRGRNTGELFF
17 | few | TRBJ2-1 | TRBD1 | TRBV18 | TGTGCCAGCTCACCACGCCGGGACAGGAGCTCCTACAATGAGCAGTTCTTC | CASSPRRDRSSYNEQFF
14 | . | TRBJ1-1 | . | TRBV6-5 | TGTGCCAGCAGTTACCAGGGGTTGAGCACTGAAGCTTTCTTT | CASSYQGLSTEAFF
14 | . | TRBJ2-7 | TRBD1 | TRBV28 | TGTGCCAGCTTCCAAGGGTGGCAGGGGGACGAGCAGTACTTC | CASFQGWQGDEQYF
14 | . | TRBJ1-2 | . | TRBV6-5 | TGTGCCAGCAGTTACTCGAGGGCATACCTTGGCTACACCTTC | CASSYSRAYLGYTF
13 | once | TRBJ1-3 | . | TRBV29-1 | TGCAGCGTTGAAGGACAACTTGGAAACACCATATATTTT | CSVEGQLGNTIYF
18 | . | TRBJ2-3 | TRBD2 | TRBV7-9 | TGTGCCAGCAGCTCCCGCTTCATGACTAGCGAGGGCACAGATACGCAGTATTTT | CASSSRFMTSEGTDTQYF
14 | . | TRBJ2-2 | . | TRBV11-2 | TGTGCCAGCAGCTTAGGGTACGGGGGCGGGGAGCTGTTTTTT | CASSLGYGGGELFF
15 | few | TRBJ2-7 | TRBD1 | TRBV4-1 | TGCGCCAGCAGCCAAGAATCAGGGGGAGTCCACGAGCAGTACTTC | CASSQESGGVHEQYF
14 | . | TRBJ2-7 | . | TRBV11-2 | TGTGCCAGCAGCTTAGGGGGCGTTTCCCCCCTAAGGTACTTC | CASSLGGVSPLRYF